This T cell receptor (beta chain) was identified in a study of T cells expressing NK-cell markers. Study-level information: Underlying the TCR beta repertoires were sorted CD3+CD56+NKG2C+, CD3+CD56+NKG2C- and CD3+CD56-NKG2C+ T cells. The sequencing cohort of eight donors included seven HCMV-seropositive individuals and one seronegative individual. Study-level points and caveats: The same clonotypes also predominated in the CD3+CD56-NKG2C+ fraction of a few donors. NKG2C+ dominant clonotype frequencies in 6 or 7 donors were about 1.0-7.5% of CD8+ T cells.

TCRdb reprocessed the 5' RACE reads, keeping one entry per CDR3 protein, no DNA. This table lists about 110,000 distinct CDR3 sequences. This CDR3 comprises 16 residues. Germline loops: CDR1 MNHEY, CDR2 SVGEGT. In the case of this clonotype: Its target is not known.

The genes are TRBV6-2 or TRBV6-3 and TRBJ2-3; TCRdb picks TRBD1, but there is no DNA to check that call. The material sequenced was blood T cells: a sorted CD56 or NKG2C T cell subset, CD4+ or CD8+ T cells, or bulk PBMC T cells (not recorded which). The source is a woman between 18 and 70 years old in good health. CDR3 in amino acids: CASTSRGGTSTDTQYF.